This T cell receptor (beta chain) was sequenced for a study of blood T cell repertoires in COVID-19. Across the whole study: The United States, Italy and Spain were the sources of the acute and convalescent COVID-19 samples. Nucleic acid was either cDNA or gDNA, and it came from T cells, B-cell-depleted T cells, or PBMCs.

Trimming at V came to 1 base and at J to 2 bases, leaving 4 bases not matched to a gene. This CDR3 has 16 residues. Looked up from germline, CDR1 is MDHEN and CDR2 is SYDVKM. The method was immunoSEQ multiplex PCR; TCRdb's version includes in-frame clones alone and lacks a portion of them. The table records about 88,000 clones, over 90% of them present only once. The sequence came from a man aged 55 to 70 with acute or convalescent COVID-19. The chain employs TRBV28 and TRBJ2-5, with 10 positions matching TRBD2. Source material: peripheral blood. DNA for the CDR3: TGTGCCAGCAGTTTATCGCTAGCGGGAGTTCAAGAGACCCAGTACTTC. Translated: CASSLSLAGVQETQYF.